Below, 5 T cell receptor beta chains from the same sample are listed, as sequenced in a study of T-cell reconstitution after alpha-beta-depleted transplantation in children. The authors prepared the TCRbeta library with unique molecular identifiers. MiXCR, applied by TCRdb to the PCR reads, yields one record per CDR3 protein. There are about 300,000 distinct CDR3 sequences in the sample; roughly 8.2% occur only once, and over 7.5% lies in the top ten. What these receptors recognize is not known. Overall study findings and caveats: Newly made T cells mostly supplied T-cell counts and diversity one year after transplant.

The source material was peripheral blood, sampled 360 days after TCRalphabeta/CD19-depleted stem cell transplant. The receptors were sampled from a female patient aged 2-15 years who had a stem cell transplant for Fanconi anemia, so the T cells may come from the graft donor.

The V call is TRBV20-1, the J call TRBJ2-7; 14 nucleotides line up with TRBD2. The CDR3 loop spans 19 amino acids. Germline loops: CDR1 DFQATT, CDR2 SNEGSKA (reference sequence). V gave up 0 bases and J gave up 2 bases; unmatched junction bases: 12. CDR3 DNA: TGCAGTGCTAGAGATCCAGGGACTAGCGGGGGAAGCTGGACCTACGAGCAGTACTTC. Protein: CSARDPGTSGGSWTYEQYF.

This clonotype was counted between two and nine times. V usage is TRBV6-5 and J usage is TRBJ2-7, with TRBD1 as a possible D gene (6 bases). V was pared by 1 base and J by 2 bases, with 15 bases between. From germline, CDR1 is MNHEY and CDR2 SVGAGI. The CDR3 is 16 residues long. The CDR3 nucleotides are TGTGCCAGCAGTTACTTATACACGGGACAAACCTACGAGCAGTACTTC. Protein sequence: CASSYLYTGQTYEQYF.

The chain recombines TRBV20-1 with TRBJ2-1; TRBD2 matches 8 bases. The V gene end was trimmed by 6 bases and the J gene end by 10 bases; junction bases not matched to a gene: 11. Germline-derived CDR1 and CDR2 are DFQATT and SNEGSKA (reference sequence). There are 13 residues in the CDR3. The CDR3: CSATVGGAGEQFF. CDR3 DNA sequence: TGCAGTGCAACGGTCGGGGGGGCTGGGGAGCAGTTCTTC.

A note on this clonotype: This could be a read error, since a much larger clone is one nucleotide away. V gene TRBV11-1 combines with J gene TRBJ2-1, with 10 bases that match TRBD1. The CDR3 is 15 amino acids. Trimming cost V 3 bases and J 8 bases; bases outside gene matches: 7. The germline V gene encodes CDR1 SGHAT and CDR2 FQDESV (reference sequence). The CDR3 sequence is CASSFRDRGHYEQFF. The CDR3, as DNA: TGTGCCAGCAGCTTCCGGGACAGGGGACACTATGAGCAGTTCTTC.

The V and J genes are TRBV15 and TRBJ1-5; 9 bases agree with TRBD1. Trimming took 6 bases from V and 5 from J; bases not matched to a gene: 5. The CDR3 runs 14 residues. CDR1 LNHNV and CDR2 YYDKDF come from the germline V gene (reference sequence). The CDR3 coding sequence is TGTGCCACCAGAGGGACAGGGTCGGATCAGCCCCAGCATTTT. Its protein product is CATRGTGSDQPQHF.